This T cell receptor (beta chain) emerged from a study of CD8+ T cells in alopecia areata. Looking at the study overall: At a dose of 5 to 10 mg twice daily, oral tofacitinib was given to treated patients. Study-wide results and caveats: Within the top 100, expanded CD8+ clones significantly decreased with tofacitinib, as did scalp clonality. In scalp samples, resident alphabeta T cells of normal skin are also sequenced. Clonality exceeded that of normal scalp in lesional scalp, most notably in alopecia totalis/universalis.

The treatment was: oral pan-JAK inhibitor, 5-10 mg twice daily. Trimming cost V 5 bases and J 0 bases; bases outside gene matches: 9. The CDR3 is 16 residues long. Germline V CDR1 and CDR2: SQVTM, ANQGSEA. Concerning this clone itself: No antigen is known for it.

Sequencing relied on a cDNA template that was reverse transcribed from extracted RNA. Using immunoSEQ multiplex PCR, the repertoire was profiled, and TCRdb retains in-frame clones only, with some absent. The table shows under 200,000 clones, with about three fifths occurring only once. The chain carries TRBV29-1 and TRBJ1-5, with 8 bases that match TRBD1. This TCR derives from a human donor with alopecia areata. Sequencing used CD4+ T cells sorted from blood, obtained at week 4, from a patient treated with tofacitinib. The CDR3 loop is CSVQVQGALSNQPQHF. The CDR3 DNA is TGCAGCGTTCAAGTTCAGGGGGCCCTTAGCAATCAGCCCCAGCATTTT.